This TCR beta chain is drawn from a study of molecular identifiers for immune sequencing clone quantification. CDR3 size: 13 residues. MiXCR, run by TCRdb on the PCR reads, gives a single entry per CDR3 protein. The data contain 53,000 or so distinct CDR3 sequences, 35% to 40% of them singletons. Broader study findings: Spiked-in Jurkat TCR RNA corresponding to one cell was reported as detectable against about 1 million naive cells.

Concerning this clonotype itself: Antigen unknown. Sequence at one end of the junction differs from germline and may be a read error.

The rearrangement joins TRBV12-3 or TRBV12-4 to TRBJ2-2; D possibly corresponds to TRBD2 (5 bases). The sequenced sample was naive CD8+ T cells from blood, with Jurkat cell RNA spiked in. Specified subset: FACS-sorted CD8+CD4-CCR7+CD45RA+ naive T cells. This TCR came from a human donor in good health. Some libraries in this study had Jurkat cell RNA spiked in. The CDR3 DNA reads TGTGCCAGCAGTCCCGGGGTATCCGGGGAGCTGATTTTT. Translation gives CASSPGVSGELIF.